This entry concerns a single TCR beta chain. The germline gives CDR1 MDHEN, CDR2 SYDVKM. The CDR3 is 15 residues long. V lost 3 bases and J lost 7; bases outside the gene matches: 8. Per sample, 400 to 550 nanograms of biopsy DNA were TCRB immunosequenced. Libraries were prepared by immunoSEQ multiplex PCR; TCRdb keeps only in-frame clonotypes and omits some of them. The sample has 6,400 or so clones, approximately 86% seen once. This entry comes from a study of T cell repertoires in ileal Crohn's disease. The TCR comes from an adult with Crohn's disease. Material: ileal tissue. J is TRBJ1-1 and V is TRBV28; 10 positions match TRBD1. For the CDR3, the DNA is TGTGCCAGCAGTTTGTGTAGACAGGGGGCCTGTGAAGCTTTCTTT. Translated, it gives CASSLCRQGACEAFF.